This T cell receptor (beta chain) was obtained from a study of OX40 agonist ivuxolimab in advanced cancers. Study-level information: Under the entry rules, prior anti-PD-1, anti-PD-L1 or anti-CTLA-4 therapy was allowed, and approximately 40% had some.

Exclusion applied to patients with autoimmune disease history or systemic immunosuppression. The repertoire was sequenced with immunoSEQ multiplex PCR; TCRdb's copy has only in-frame clones and lacks some. The sample lists around 72,000 clones, roughly 80% seen once, with approximately 5% in the top ten. Overall study results and limits: Partial responders receiving 0.1-3.0 mg/kg showed among the lowest clonal expansion. Both blood CD4+ and CD8+ T cells showed clonal growth by week 6 at 0.1 to 3.0 mg/kg.

With respect to this clone: Its antigen is not known.

The CDR3 has 13 residues. The germline CDR1 and CDR2 sequences are ENHRY and SYGVKD. The ends were cut back, 7 bases at V and 0 bases at J, with 9 bases in the middle. The sequenced sample was CD4+ or CD8+ T cells sorted from blood, obtained in a trial of the OX40 agonist ivuxolimab. This chain links TRBV10-3 with TRBJ1-1; TRBD1 might be the D (5 bases). The TCR comes from an adult with an advanced solid tumor such as melanoma, head and neck, liver or kidney cancer. The CDR3 DNA is TGTGCCATCACCCCGACAGTGAACACTGAAGCTTTCTTT. Protein product: CAITPTVNTEAFF.